These T cell receptor beta chains were read from a single sample in a study of blood T cells in healthy people across ages. Via MiXCR, TCRdb re-called the 5' RACE reads, giving one row per CDR3 protein. The data show 550,000 to 800,000 distinct CDR3 sequences, roughly 20% seen once. Material for sequencing was blood. The receptors come from a man between 65 and 79 years old in good health. The CDR3 runs from the conserved cysteine through the conserved F or W. The order of the fields is clone size, J gene, V gene, D gene, CDR3 protein, CDR3 DNA. A D gene is named only where the DNA matches it firmly. Size values are once, few and many counts, or a class for expanded clones, and some rows have none.

clone_size: NA; j_call: TRBJ2-1; v_call: TRBV4-1; d_call: TRBD1; cdr3_aa: CASSRGTGDYNEQFF; cdr3_nt: TGCGCCAGCAGCCGGGGGACAGGGGACTACAATGAGCAGTTCTTC
clone_size: once; j_call: TRBJ2-2; v_call: TRBV5-1; d_call: NA; cdr3_aa: CASSLRDPGTGELFF; cdr3_nt: TGCGCCAGCAGCCTCCGGGACCCGGGGACCGGGGAGCTGTTTTTT
clone_size: few; j_call: TRBJ2-3; v_call: TRBV5-5; d_call: TRBD2; cdr3_aa: CASSLAAGGRDTQYF; cdr3_nt: TGTGCCAGCAGCTTAGCAGCGGGAGGGAGAGATACGCAGTATTTT
clone_size: few; j_call: TRBJ1-1; v_call: TRBV20-1; d_call: NA; cdr3_aa: CSAKQGGTEAFF; cdr3_nt: TGCAGTGCTAAACAGGGCGGCACTGAAGCTTTCTTT
clone_size: NA; j_call: TRBJ2-1; v_call: TRBV12-3/TRBV12-4; d_call: TRBD1; cdr3_aa: CASSLAGTVWGSYNEQFF; cdr3_nt: TGTGCCAGCAGTTTAGCCGGGACAGTATGGGGCTCCTACAATGAGCAGTTCTTC
clone_size: NA; j_call: TRBJ2-5; v_call: TRBV27; d_call: NA; cdr3_aa: CASSLLTSRARETQYF; cdr3_nt: TGTGCCAGCAGTTTATTGACGAGTAGGGCAAGAGAGACCCAGTACTTC
clone_size: many; j_call: TRBJ2-7; v_call: TRBV28; d_call: NA; cdr3_aa: CATLGLLEQYF; cdr3_nt: TGTGCCACCCTCGGCTTGCTCGAGCAGTACTTC
clone_size: NA; j_call: TRBJ1-4; v_call: TRBV12-3/TRBV12-4; d_call: TRBD1; cdr3_aa: CASSFGTGDEKLFF; cdr3_nt: TGTGCCAGCAGTTTCGGGACAGGAGACGAAAAACTGTTTTTT
clone_size: NA; j_call: TRBJ2-2; v_call: TRBV20-1; d_call: NA; cdr3_aa: CSASPARNTGELFF; cdr3_nt: TGCAGTGCTAGCCCGGCCCGAAACACCGGGGAGCTGTTTTTT
clone_size: few; j_call: TRBJ1-2; v_call: TRBV29-1; d_call: NA; cdr3_aa: CSVRDKLNYGYTF; cdr3_nt: TGCAGCGTCCGGGACAAACTTAACTATGGCTACACCTTC
clone_size: NA; j_call: TRBJ1-4; v_call: TRBV7-7; d_call: TRBD1; cdr3_aa: CASSRGQTNEKLFF; cdr3_nt: TGTGCTAGCAGCCGGGGACAGACCAATGAAAAACTGTTTTTT
clone_size: once; j_call: TRBJ1-6; v_call: TRBV3-1; d_call: NA; cdr3_aa: CASSQEGWDSPLHF; cdr3_nt: TGTGCCAGCAGCCAAGAAGGATGGGATTCACCCCTCCACTTT
clone_size: NA; j_call: TRBJ2-7; v_call: TRBV11-2; d_call: TRBD1; cdr3_aa: CASSLATGSSYEQYF; cdr3_nt: TGTGCCAGCAGCTTAGCGACAGGGAGCTCCTACGAGCAGTACTTC
clone_size: NA; j_call: TRBJ2-6; v_call: TRBV4-1; d_call: NA; cdr3_aa: CASSQAWAVAISGANVLTF; cdr3_nt: TGCGCCAGCAGCCAAGCGTGGGCAGTTGCAATCTCTGGGGCCAACGTCCTGACTTTC
clone_size: NA; j_call: TRBJ2-7; v_call: TRBV4-1; d_call: NA; cdr3_aa: CASSQALAGYGEQYF; cdr3_nt: TGCGCCAGCAGCCAAGCACTAGCTGGGTACGGGGAGCAGTACTTC
clone_size: NA; j_call: TRBJ2-1; v_call: TRBV5-1; d_call: TRBD2; cdr3_aa: CASRITSGRSDEQFF; cdr3_nt: TGCGCCAGCAGGATAACTAGCGGGAGGAGCGATGAGCAGTTCTTC
clone_size: few; j_call: TRBJ1-4; v_call: TRBV3-1; d_call: TRBD1; cdr3_aa: CASSQTSAGTGDEKLFF; cdr3_nt: TGTGCCAGCAGCCAAACGAGTGCCGGGACAGGGGATGAAAAACTGTTTTTT
clone_size: NA; j_call: TRBJ2-4; v_call: TRBV29-1; d_call: TRBD2; cdr3_aa: CSVGSGRALGNIQYF; cdr3_nt: TGCAGCGTTGGTAGCGGGAGGGCGCTAGGGAACATTCAGTACTTC
clone_size: NA; j_call: TRBJ2-3; v_call: TRBV5-1; d_call: NA; cdr3_aa: CASSLGPYTDTQYF; cdr3_nt: TGCGCCAGCAGCTTGGGTCCCTACACAGATACGCAGTATTTT
clone_size: NA; j_call: TRBJ2-7; v_call: TRBV29-1; d_call: TRBD2; cdr3_aa: CSVGGGKQTWEQYF; cdr3_nt: TGCAGCGTTGGGGGGGGTAAACAGACATGGGAGCAGTACTTC
clone_size: few; j_call: TRBJ1-6; v_call: TRBV27; d_call: NA; cdr3_aa: CASSLSAQTYNSPLHF; cdr3_nt: TGTGCCAGCAGTTTATCCGCACAGACCTATAATTCACCCCTCCACTTT
clone_size: many; j_call: TRBJ2-7; v_call: TRBV3-1; d_call: NA; cdr3_aa: CASSLRRSTEQYF; cdr3_nt: TGTGCCAGCAGCCTCCGCCGGAGTACTGAGCAGTACTTC
clone_size: few; j_call: TRBJ2-5; v_call: TRBV27; d_call: TRBD2; cdr3_aa: CASSLFALPGLAGGSQETQYF; cdr3_nt: TGTGCCAGCAGTTTATTTGCCTTACCGGGACTAGCGGGAGGTTCCCAAGAGACCCAGTACTTC
clone_size: once; j_call: TRBJ2-7; v_call: TRBV9; d_call: NA; cdr3_aa: CASSVLSDSYEQYF; cdr3_nt: TGTGCCAGCAGCGTCTTATCGGACTCCTACGAGCAGTACTTC